This T cell receptor beta chain was captured in a study of blood T cell repertoires in COVID-19 (dated by TCRdb to about 2020). Context from the whole study: Samples covering the acute and convalescent phases of COVID-19 were provided by collaborators in the United States, Italy and Spain. The prospective study material was composed of cDNA or gDNA derived from T cells, B-cell-depleted T cells, or PBMCs. The dataset comprised deeply sampled blood TCRbeta repertoires from subjects exposed to, actively infected with, or recovered from COVID-19. The repertoires were made available in a free public database intended to serve as a resource for research on the immune response to SARS-CoV-2. The samples were drawn from the first 160 participants of the ongoing ImmuneRACE study and from 1,254 subjects provided by 6 global collaborators. Nearly every sample came with metadata listing a de-identified subject ID, COVID-19 status, age in years and sex. Where available, HLA class I and class II types were obtained from metadata supplied by the sample provider rather than from assay-based typing.

Broader findings and caveats from the paper: The quantity of clinical and demographic metadata differed by source and by participant and was supplied without curation.

One collaborating source in Seattle enrolled patients while the patients were actively infected and followed the patients over time throughout the course of disease. Collaborating institutions collected whole blood in K2EDTA tubes following their own protocols. Collaborator samples were shipped for TCRbeta analysis as frozen whole blood, isolated PBMCs, or DNA extracted from either sample type. Ends trimmed: V by 5 bases, J by 5 bases; bases unmatched to a gene: 16. CDR1 and CDR2, looked up from the germline V gene (reference sequence), are SEHNR and FQNEAQ. From the cysteine up to the phenylalanine, the CDR3 has a length of 18 residues. Left in the record is the CDR3 DNA by itself, 54 bases read in frame from the first base. A few counts support this clone. Its cognate antigen has yet to be identified. No base quality information exists; no much larger clone differs at one position. TCRbeta CDR3 regions were amplified from genomic DNA using the immunoSEQ Assay, a bias-controlled multiplex PCR. Under the source paper's analysis protocol: The number of nucleated cells in each sample was estimated from the amplification of reference gene primers within the assay. To quantify the absolute abundance of each unique TCRbeta CDR3 rearrangement, sequence reads were collapsed and filtered. For each sample, productive Simpson clonality was calculated as the square root of Simpson's diversity index across productive rearrangements. In TCRdb, the immuneACCESS table is reduced to in-frame sequences with V and J assigned. These tables do not hold every clone; where another copy was compared, an unresolved V gene accounts for under half, and the others remain unexplained. The V and J calls and clone size come from that table; D and trimming were worked out from the DNA. The sample table contains around 46,000 clones; only one count was recorded for 70% to 90% of them. Clones ranked in the top ten supply around 33% of the sample.

The sequenced sample was peripheral blood. The rearrangement joined TRBV7-9 to TRBJ2-5; the junction holds 11 bases that match TRBD2. The TCR originated in a woman older than 75 with COVID-19, enrolled during active disease. The bases read TGTGCCAGCAGCCCATTTACCCTAGCGGGGGGCCTGAGGGAGACCCAGTACTTC. It translates as CASSPFTLAGGLRETQYF.